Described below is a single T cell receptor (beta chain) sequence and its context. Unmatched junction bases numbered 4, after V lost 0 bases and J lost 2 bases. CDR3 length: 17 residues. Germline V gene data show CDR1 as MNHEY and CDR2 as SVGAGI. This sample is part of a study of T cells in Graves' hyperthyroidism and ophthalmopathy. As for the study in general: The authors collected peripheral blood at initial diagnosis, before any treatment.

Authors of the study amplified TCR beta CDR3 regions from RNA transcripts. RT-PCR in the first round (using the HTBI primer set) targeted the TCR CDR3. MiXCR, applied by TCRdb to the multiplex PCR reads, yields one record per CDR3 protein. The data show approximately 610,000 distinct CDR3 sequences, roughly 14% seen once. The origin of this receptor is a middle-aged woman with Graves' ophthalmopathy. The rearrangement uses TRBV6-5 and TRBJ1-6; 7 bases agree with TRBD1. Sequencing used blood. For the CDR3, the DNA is TGTGCCAGCAGTTACTCGGGACAGACTACCTATAATTCACCCCTCCACTTT. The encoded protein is CASSYSGQTTYNSPLHF.